This TCR beta chain was sequenced during a study of a mutant IDH1 vaccine in newly diagnosed glioma. Study-wide background: Each patient was administered eight vaccinations, scheduled in weeks 1, 3, 5, 7, 11, 15, 19 and 23. The start of vaccination came 4-6 weeks after radiotherapy alone, or with temozolomide cycles.

TCRdb's copy holds only in-frame clones and misses some; the assay was immunoSEQ multiplex PCR. The sample holds about 60,000 clones, about 84% seen once. This clone came up once. What it recognizes is unknown. Time point in this sample: week 11, during vaccination. All doses held 300 ug of mutant IDH1 20-mer peptide, with topical imiquimod. The CDR3 is made up of 14 amino acids. V gave up 4 bases and J gave up 5 bases, with 13 bases separating them. Germline CDR1 and CDR2: MNHNS and SASEGT. Sequencing was performed on PBMCs, taken from a glioma patient whose treatment included an IDH1 peptide vaccine. The chain recombines TRBV6-1 with TRBJ2-3, with a weak D call TRBD1 (8 bases). This TCR was sampled from a young man with glioma. The CDR3 here is CASSGQGRGDTQYF. As DNA, the CDR3 is TGTGCCAGCAGTGGACAGGGGAGGGGAGATACGCAGTATTTT.